The source of this T cell receptor beta chain is a study of identical twins (dated by TCRdb to about 2016). Concerning the study at large: To test whether fetal clonotypes persist, this study deep-sequenced TCR alpha and beta repertoires from monozygotic twins, from unrelated adults of various ages, and from cord blood. Replicate twin experiments were performed at different times using different library preparation protocols to rule out contamination. Results and caveats for the whole study, not just this receptor: Because the same donors could not be followed over many years, the conclusions relied on cross-sectional statistical analysis. Zero-insertion analyses could be partly confounded by invariant T cells such as MAIT and iNKT, though diverse VJ usage argued against such confounding for most clonotypes. A weaker excess of twin sharing was found in beta out-of-frame sequences because the signal-to-noise ratio was lowered by fewer shared sequences. In monozygotic twins, out-of-frame TCR alpha sharing was systematically underestimated by recombination models, although the models agreed with sharing between unrelated individuals. Compared with coincidental sharing between unrelated individuals, an excess of low generation-probability sequences was observed among out-of-frame TCR alpha sequences shared between twins. Fewer insertions were carried by abundant cord blood beta clonotypes; a weaker similar trend was observed in young adult naive repertoires, while no such trend was observed in memory repertoires.

The method behind the library was 5' RACE. TCRdb names Illumina HiSeq 2000 as the instrument used. Template switching introduced a universal primer binding site; the final cDNA contained a unique molecular identifier, enabling accurate counting of TCR cDNA molecules. Specific primers in the conserved constant-segment region were used to synthesize first-strand cDNA for the TCR alpha and beta chains. To control for contamination, each cDNA library was double barcoded with a SMART-Mk sample barcode plus Illumina barcodes. TruSeq adapter sequences and Illumina sample barcodes were added in two successive PCR steps. Sequencing of the TCR alpha and beta cDNA libraries was done on the Illumina HiSeq platform using custom primers. Per the authors' processing: Unique molecular identifiers were extracted from raw reads with MiGEC, and CDR3 positions were determined with MiXCR. Recombination models were inferred per individual with the repgenHMM and IGoR tools using an EM algorithm. Shared clonotypes were analyzed with the tcR package in R, and sharing was normalized by the product of cloneset sizes. To study raw recombination free of thymic and clonal selection effects, out-of-frame nonproductive sequences were analyzed. Clones were called with MiXCR by TCRdb after fastp trimmed the public reads at Q25, and only in-frame beta chains were retained. For every CDR3 protein sequence, its rows merge into one entry that carries the most common genes and DNA. TCRdb assigned the V and J calls; the authors' analysis was not used. In all, the sample holds about 340,000 distinct CDR3 sequences, and roughly 9% of those were seen once. The ten top clones hold approximately 9.3% of the sample.

This clonotype showed up just a few times. There is no known antigen for this receptor. Qualities for individual bases were not recorded, and no much larger clone is one base off. Only healthy Caucasian donors were included. The study also sequenced three unrelated non-twin adults: a male aged 18 to 30, a male aged 50 to 60 and a female aged 50 to 60. Miltenyi CD45RO+ enrichment and human naive T-cell isolation kits were used to isolate memory (CD45RO+) and naive T cells from PBMC. CDR1 and CDR2 are read off the germline V gene (reference sequence) as LNHNV and YYDKDF. V is shortened by 0 bases, J by 7 bases, and the region joining them spans 15 bases. The CDR3, cysteine through phenylalanine, is 16 amino acids long. Only the CDR3 part of the read is kept: 48 bases, read in frame from the first base.

What was sequenced was naive T cells sorted from blood. The sample's cell subset or site, from its label and the paper: cells isolated with a human naive T-cell isolation kit. The receptor was derived from a woman aged 45 to 65 in good health. In this chain, TRBV15 is recombined with TRBJ1-4; TRBD1 might be the D gene, on 5 matching bases. The nucleotide sequence reads TGTGCCACCAGCAGAGATTGGGCAGGGTCAGGTGAAAAACTGTTTTTT. The translation is CATSRDWAGSGEKLFF. Where the CDR3 stops, the reference TRBV15 and TRBJ1-4 genes take over; the full variable domain is DAMVIQNPRYQVTQFGKPVTLSCSQTLNHNVMYWYQQKSSQAPKLLFHYYDKDFNNEADTPDNFQSRRPNTSFCFLDIRSPGLGDTAMYLCATSRDWAGSGEKLFFGSGTQLSVL.